Following are 11 T cell receptor beta chains from one sample sequenced in a study of beta chain features in type 1 diabetes. Which antigens these TCRs recognize remains unknown. Whole-study results and caveats: All four CD4+ subsets of Type 1 diabetes patients contained TCRB CDR3s that were moderately but significantly shorter.

cDNA synthesis used the whole RNA isolate, giving expressed TCRB sequences. Produced via immunoSEQ multiplex PCR; TCRdb's table is partial and in-frame only. The repertoire holds 600,000 to 700,000 clones, with 12% as singletons. The sequenced material came from naive CD4+ T cells from blood. Every receptor here comes from a man aged 25-45 years with type 1 diabetes.

This clone was observed a handful of times. J is TRBJ1-2 and V is TRBV4-3; 7 bases are a match to TRBD1. Per the germline V gene, CDR1 is LGHNA and CDR2 is YSLEER. This CDR3 is built from 15 residues. V shed 4 bases, J shed 5 bases, and the junction held 10 bases outside the gene matches. The CDR3 nucleotides are TGCGCCAGCAGCCGAAGTCAAGGGGGCCGATATGGCTACACCTTC. Translating it yields CASSRSQGGRYGYTF.

In its sample, this clone was seen a few times. This chain uses TRBV28 with TRBJ1-2; D is perhaps TRBD1 (5 bases). Trimming cost V 10 bases and J 5 bases, with 23 bases left between them. CDR1 MDHEN and CDR2 SYDVKM come from the germline V gene. This CDR3 region has 15 residues. The CDR3 coding sequence is TGTGCCATCAACCTCGCCGGACGAGGGGATTATGGCTACACCTTC. This gives the protein CAINLAGRGDYGYTF.

This clone has only a few counts. The rearrangement links TRBV7-9 to TRBJ2-6; D gene uncertain. The CDR3 is 14 amino acids. Trimming removed 4 bases at V and 0 bases at J, with 4 bases between. Germline CDR1 is SEHNR and CDR2 is FQNEAQ (reference sequence). As DNA, the CDR3 is TGTGCCAGCAGCTACATCTCTGGGGCCAACGTCCTGACTTTC. Residues: CASSYISGANVLTF.

The gene calls are TRBV5-4 and TRBJ2-5, with TRBD1 matching over 7 bases. The germline V gene has CDR1 SGHNT and CDR2 YYREEE (reference sequence). The CDR3 is 14 residues long. With V trimmed by 2 bases and J by 5 bases, 6 bases remained unmatched. This CDR3 reads CASSFQGVEETQYF. DNA of the CDR3: TGTGCCAGCAGCTTTCAGGGGGTAGAGGAGACCCAGTACTTC. The entire variable domain, with the rest obtained from reference TRBV5-4 and TRBJ2-5, is as follows: ETGVTQSPTHLIKTRGQQVTLRCSSQSGHNTVSWYQQALGQGPQFIFQYYREEENGRGNFPPRFSGLQFPNYSSELNVNALELDDSALYLCASSFQGVEETQYFGPGTRLLVL.

About this clone: This sample includes further DNA sequences coding for the same CDR3. This sequence joins TRBV7-9 and TRBJ2-7; D call uncertain. The V end was cut by 5 bases, the J end by 2 bases, with 4 bases between. This CDR3 has 11 residues. The germline V gene has CDR1 SEHNR and CDR2 FQNEAQ (reference sequence). Here the CDR3 DNA reads TGTGCCAGCAGCAGTCCCTACGAGCAGTACTTC. As protein: CASSSPYEQYF.

This chain links TRBV29-1 with TRBJ2-7; D could derive from TRBD1 or TRBD2 (6 bases each). The CDR3 has 14 amino acids. Germline V lookup: CDR1 SQVTM, CDR2 ANQGSEA. Between the trimmed V and J ends, which lost 1 base and 3 bases, there was a span of 13 bases. CDR3 in amino acids: CSVEGGAGFYEQYF. The CDR3 DNA sequence: TGCAGCGTTGAAGGGGGGGCTGGGTTCTACGAGCAGTACTTC.

CDR3 bases: TGCGCCAGCAGCTTGGTGGGGCCGCCAGAGGGGCCCCAGCATTTT. Translated: CASSLVGPPEGPQHF. The rearrangement links TRBV5-1 to TRBJ1-5; D may be TRBD1 (5 bases). V lost 0 bases and J lost 9, with 16 bases in between. Germline V lookup: CDR1 SGHRS, CDR2 YFSETQ. This CDR3 has 15 residues.

The chain couples TRBV29-1 to TRBJ1-6; 8 bases are shared with TRBD1. CDR1 and CDR2 (germline): SQVTM, ANQGSEA. The CDR3 consists of 15 residues. V was pared by 6 bases and J by 7 bases, with 11 bases of the junction left unmatched. This CDR3 reads CSVNTRQGLNSPLHF. CDR3 nucleotides: TGCAGCGTCAACACTAGACAGGGGTTGAATTCACCCCTCCACTTT.

The table lists this clone with a few counts. A junction boundary mismatches the germline segment, possibly from a read error. The CDR3 DNA reads TGTGCCAGCAGTCACAGTGGGACAGGGAAGGGTCCGATCTTC. Translating gives CASSHSGTGKGPIF. The V call is TRBV27, the J call TRBJ2-1, with TRBD1 identical over 9 bases. This CDR3 comprises 14 residues. The germline V gene has CDR1 MNHEY and CDR2 SMNVEV (reference sequence).

This clone was observed a handful of times. This sequence joins TRBV7-2 and TRBJ2-4, with 7 bases fitting TRBD2. V shed 5 bases, J shed 1 base, and the junction held 5 bases outside the gene matches. The germline V gene has CDR1 SGHTA and CDR2 FQGNSA. This CDR3 is built from 15 residues. This CDR3 reads CASSVSGEAKNIQYF. CDR3 DNA sequence: TGTGCCAGCAGCGTAAGCGGGGAGGCCAAAAACATTCAGTACTTC.

The V gene is TRBV5-1, the J gene TRBJ1-1; D gene uncertain. V dropped 0 bases and J dropped 4 bases, with 13 bases sitting between them. The CDR3 runs 15 residues. Germline lookup yields CDR1 SGHRS and CDR2 YFSETQ. The CDR3: CASSLGVGRGTEAFF. The CDR3 DNA is TGCGCCAGCAGCTTGGGAGTGGGTCGGGGCACTGAAGCTTTCTTT.